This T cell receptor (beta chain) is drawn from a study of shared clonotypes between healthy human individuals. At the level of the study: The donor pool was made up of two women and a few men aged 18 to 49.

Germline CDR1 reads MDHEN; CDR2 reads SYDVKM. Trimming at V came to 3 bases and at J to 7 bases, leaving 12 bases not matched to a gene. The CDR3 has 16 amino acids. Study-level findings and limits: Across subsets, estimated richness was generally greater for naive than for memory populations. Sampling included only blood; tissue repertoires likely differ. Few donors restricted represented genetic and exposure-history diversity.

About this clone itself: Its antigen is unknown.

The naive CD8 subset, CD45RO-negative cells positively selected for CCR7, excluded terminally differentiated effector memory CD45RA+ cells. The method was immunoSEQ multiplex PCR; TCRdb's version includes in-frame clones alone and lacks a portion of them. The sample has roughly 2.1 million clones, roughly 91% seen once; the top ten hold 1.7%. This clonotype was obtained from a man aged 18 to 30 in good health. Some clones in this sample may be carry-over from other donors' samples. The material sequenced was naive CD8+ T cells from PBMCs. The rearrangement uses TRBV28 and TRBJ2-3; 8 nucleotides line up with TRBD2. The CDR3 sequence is CASSFRGRLAGNTQYF. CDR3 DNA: TGTGCCAGCAGTTTTAGGGGAAGGTTAGCGGGGAATACGCAGTATTTT.